This entry features one T cell receptor (beta chain) sequence. In each case, RNA was isolated and then reverse transcribed into cDNA as the sequencing template. TCRdb's copy holds only in-frame clones and misses some; the assay was immunoSEQ multiplex PCR. The table includes about 150,000 clones, around two thirds detected once. The V gene lost 1 base and the J gene lost 1 base, with 10 bases spanning the gap. The CDR3 consists of 15 residues. Germline V gene sequence: CDR1 MGHRA, CDR2 YSYEKL. This specimen comes from a study of CD8+ T cells in alopecia areata. Sequencing was performed on CD8+ T cells sorted from blood. The source is a human donor in good health. J is TRBJ1-1 and V is TRBV4-1; D is undetermined. The CDR3 DNA follows: TGCGCCAGCAGCCAAGGGATCACGGGGAACACTGAAGCTTTCTTT. It specifies CASSQGITGNTEAFF.